This TCR beta chain was captured in a study of T cell changes during pregnancy in multiple sclerosis. There are a few counts of this clone. Sequenced by immunoSEQ multiplex PCR; TCRdb stores in-frame clones only, minus some. The table has roughly 72,000 clones, around 94% seen once; the top ten hold roughly 0.21%. The material was CD4+ T cells from peripheral blood mononuclear cells, obtained before pregnancy. This clonotype was obtained from a female donor with multiple sclerosis, enrolled in a pregnancy study.

CDR3: CASSGTGRWTEAFF. The CDR3, as DNA: TGTGCCAGCAGCGGGACAGGGCGTTGGACTGAAGCTTTCTTT. The chain carries TRBV2 and TRBJ1-1, with 9 bases matching TRBD1. Looked up from germline, CDR1 is SNHLY and CDR2 is FYNNEI. Losses at the gene ends were 6 bases for V and 5 bases for J; bases not matched to a gene: 7. The CDR3 runs 14 residues.